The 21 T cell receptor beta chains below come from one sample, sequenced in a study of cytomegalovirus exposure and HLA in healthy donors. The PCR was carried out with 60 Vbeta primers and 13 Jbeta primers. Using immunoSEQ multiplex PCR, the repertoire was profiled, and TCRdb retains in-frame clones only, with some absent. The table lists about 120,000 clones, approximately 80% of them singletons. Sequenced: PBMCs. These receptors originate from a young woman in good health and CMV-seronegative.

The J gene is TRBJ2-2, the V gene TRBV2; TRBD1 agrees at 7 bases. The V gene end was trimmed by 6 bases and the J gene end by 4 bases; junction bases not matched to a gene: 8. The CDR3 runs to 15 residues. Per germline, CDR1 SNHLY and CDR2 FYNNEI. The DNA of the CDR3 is TGTGCCAGCAGCGACAGGGATTTATTCACCGGGGAGCTGTTTTTT. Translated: CASSDRDLFTGELFF.

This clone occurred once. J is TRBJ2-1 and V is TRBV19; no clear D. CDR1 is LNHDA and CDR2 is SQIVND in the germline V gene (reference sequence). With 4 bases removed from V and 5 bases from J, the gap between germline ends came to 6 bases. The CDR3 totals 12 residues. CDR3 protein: CASSTPDNEQFF. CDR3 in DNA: TGTGCCAGTAGTACCCCGGACAATGAGCAGTTCTTC.

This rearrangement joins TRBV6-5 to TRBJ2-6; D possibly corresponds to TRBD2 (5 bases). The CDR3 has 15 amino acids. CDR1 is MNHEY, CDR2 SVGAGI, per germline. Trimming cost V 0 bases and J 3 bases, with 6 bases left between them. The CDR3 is CASSYSGDGANVLTF. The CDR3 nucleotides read TGTGCCAGCAGTTACTCGGGAGATGGGGCCAACGTCCTGACTTTC.

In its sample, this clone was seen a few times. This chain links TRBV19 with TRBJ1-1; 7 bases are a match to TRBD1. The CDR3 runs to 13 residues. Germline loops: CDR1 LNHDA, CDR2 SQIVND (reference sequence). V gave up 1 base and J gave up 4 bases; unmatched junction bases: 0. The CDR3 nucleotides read TGTGCCAGTAGTATAGGACAGGGCACTGAAGCTTTCTTT. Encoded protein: CASSIGQGTEAFF.

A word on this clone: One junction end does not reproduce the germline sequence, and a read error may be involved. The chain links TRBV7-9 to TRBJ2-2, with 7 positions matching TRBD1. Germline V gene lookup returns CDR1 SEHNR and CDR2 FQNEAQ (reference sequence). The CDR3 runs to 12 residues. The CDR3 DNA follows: TGTTCCAGGACAGGCGGGACCGGGGAGCTGTTTTTT. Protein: CSRTGGTGELFF.

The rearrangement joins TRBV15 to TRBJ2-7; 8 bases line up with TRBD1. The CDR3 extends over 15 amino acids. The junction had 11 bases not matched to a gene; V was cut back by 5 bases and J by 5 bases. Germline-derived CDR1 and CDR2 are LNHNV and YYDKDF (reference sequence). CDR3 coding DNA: TGTGCCACCAGCCAAAATGGACAGGGTCGCGACGAGCAGTACTTC. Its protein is CATSQNGQGRDEQYF.

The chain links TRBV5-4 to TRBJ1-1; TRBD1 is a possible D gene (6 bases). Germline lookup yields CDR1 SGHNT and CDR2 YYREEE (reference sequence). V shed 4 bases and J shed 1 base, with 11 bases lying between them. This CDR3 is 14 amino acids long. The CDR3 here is CASSVTGGNTEAFF. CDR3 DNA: TGTGCCAGCAGCGTGACAGGAGGGAACACTGAAGCTTTCTTT.

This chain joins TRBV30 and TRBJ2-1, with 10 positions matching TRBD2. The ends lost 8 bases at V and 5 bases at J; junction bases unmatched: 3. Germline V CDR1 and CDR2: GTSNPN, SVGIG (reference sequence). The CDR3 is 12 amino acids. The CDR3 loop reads CAGTSDHNEQFF. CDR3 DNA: TGTGCCGGGACTAGCGATCACAATGAGCAGTTCTTC.

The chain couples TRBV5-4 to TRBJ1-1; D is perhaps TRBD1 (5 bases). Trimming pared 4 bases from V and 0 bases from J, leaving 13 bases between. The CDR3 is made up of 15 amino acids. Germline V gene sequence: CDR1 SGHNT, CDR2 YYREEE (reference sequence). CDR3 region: CASSPLQDMNTEAFF. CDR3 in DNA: TGTGCCAGCAGCCCCCTACAGGATATGAACACTGAAGCTTTCTTT. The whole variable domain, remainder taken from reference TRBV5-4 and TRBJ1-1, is ETGVTQSPTHLIKTRGQQVTLRCSSQSGHNTVSWYQQALGQGPQFIFQYYREEENGRGNFPPRFSGLQFPNYSSELNVNALELDDSALYLCASSPLQDMNTEAFFGQGTRLTVV.

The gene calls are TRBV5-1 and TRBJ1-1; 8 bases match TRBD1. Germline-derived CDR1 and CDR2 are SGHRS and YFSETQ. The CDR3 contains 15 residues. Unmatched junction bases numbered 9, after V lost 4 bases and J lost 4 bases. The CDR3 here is CASSPLTGAGTEAFF. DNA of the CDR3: TGCGCCAGCAGCCCCCTGACAGGGGCAGGCACTGAAGCTTTCTTT.

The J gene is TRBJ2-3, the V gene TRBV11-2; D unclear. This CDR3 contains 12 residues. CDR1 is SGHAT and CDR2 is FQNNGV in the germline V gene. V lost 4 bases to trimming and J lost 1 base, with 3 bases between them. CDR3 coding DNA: TGTGCCAGCAGCTCGGGCACAGATACGCAGTATTTT. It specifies CASSSGTDTQYF.

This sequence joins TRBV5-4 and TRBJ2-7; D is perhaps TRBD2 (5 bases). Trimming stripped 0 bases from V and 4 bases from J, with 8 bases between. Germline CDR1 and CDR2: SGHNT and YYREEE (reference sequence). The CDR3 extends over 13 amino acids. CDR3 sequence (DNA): TGTGCCAGCAGCTTGGAACGGACTTACGAGCAGTACTTC. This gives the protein CASSLERTYEQYF.

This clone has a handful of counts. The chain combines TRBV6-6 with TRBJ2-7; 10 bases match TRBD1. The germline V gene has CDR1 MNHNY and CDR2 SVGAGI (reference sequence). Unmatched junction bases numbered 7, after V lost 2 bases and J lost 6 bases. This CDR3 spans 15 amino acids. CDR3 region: CASSYPGTGVPEQYF. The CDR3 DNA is TGTGCCAGCAGTTACCCCGGGACAGGGGTGCCCGAGCAGTACTTC.

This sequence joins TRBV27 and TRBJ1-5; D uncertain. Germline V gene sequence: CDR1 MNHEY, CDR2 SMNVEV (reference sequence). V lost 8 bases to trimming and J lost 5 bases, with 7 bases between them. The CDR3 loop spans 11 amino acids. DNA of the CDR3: TGTGCCAGCGGCACCCATCAGCCCCAGCATTTT. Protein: CASGTHQPQHF.

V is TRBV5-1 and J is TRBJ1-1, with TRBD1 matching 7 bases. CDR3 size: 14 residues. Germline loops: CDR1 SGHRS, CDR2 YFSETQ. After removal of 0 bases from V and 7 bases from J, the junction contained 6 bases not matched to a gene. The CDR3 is CASSLGQGILEAFF. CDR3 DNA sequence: TGCGCCAGCAGCTTGGGACAGGGAATACTTGAAGCTTTCTTT. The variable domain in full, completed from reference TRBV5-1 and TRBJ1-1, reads KAGVTQTPRYLIKTRGQQVTLSCSPISGHRSVSWYQQTPGQGLQFLFEYFSETQRNKGNFPGRFSGRQFSNSRSEMNVSTLELGDSALYLCASSLGQGILEAFFGQGTRLTVV.

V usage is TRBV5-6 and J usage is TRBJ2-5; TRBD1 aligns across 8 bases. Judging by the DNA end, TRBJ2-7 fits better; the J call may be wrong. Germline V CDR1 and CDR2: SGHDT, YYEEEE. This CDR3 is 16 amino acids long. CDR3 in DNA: TGTGCCAGCAGCTTGGTAGGGCAGGGGGCATCGACCGAGCAGTACTTC. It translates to CASSLVGQGASTEQYF.

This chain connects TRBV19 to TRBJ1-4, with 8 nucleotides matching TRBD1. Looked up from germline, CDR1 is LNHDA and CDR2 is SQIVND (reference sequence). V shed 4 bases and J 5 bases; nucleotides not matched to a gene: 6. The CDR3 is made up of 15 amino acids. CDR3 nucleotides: TGTGCCAGTAGTACCCGGACAGGGCGGAATGAAAAACTGTTTTTT. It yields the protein CASSTRTGRNEKLFF.

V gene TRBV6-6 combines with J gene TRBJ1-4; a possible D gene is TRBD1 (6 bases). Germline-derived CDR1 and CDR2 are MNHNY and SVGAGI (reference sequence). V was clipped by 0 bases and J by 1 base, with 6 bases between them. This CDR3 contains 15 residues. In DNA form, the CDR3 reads TGTGCCAGCAGTTACTCGGACAGAACTAATGAAAAACTGTTTTTT. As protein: CASSYSDRTNEKLFF.

This CDR3 is CASSLASGRYNEQFF. In nucleotides, the CDR3 is TGTGCCAGCAGCTTAGCTAGCGGGAGATACAATGAGCAGTTCTTC. The chain recombines TRBV13 with TRBJ2-1; TRBD2 aligns across 10 bases. This CDR3 spans 15 amino acids. Germline loops: CDR1 PRHDT, CDR2 FYEKMQ (reference sequence). V lost 1 base and J lost 4; bases outside the gene matches: 1.

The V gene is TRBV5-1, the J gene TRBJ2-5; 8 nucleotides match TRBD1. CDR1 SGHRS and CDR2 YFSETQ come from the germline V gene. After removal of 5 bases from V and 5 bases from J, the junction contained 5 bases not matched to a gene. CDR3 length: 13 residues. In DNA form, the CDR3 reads TGCGCCAGCAGGGGACAGGAGGTGGAGACCCAGTACTTC. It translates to CASRGQEVETQYF.

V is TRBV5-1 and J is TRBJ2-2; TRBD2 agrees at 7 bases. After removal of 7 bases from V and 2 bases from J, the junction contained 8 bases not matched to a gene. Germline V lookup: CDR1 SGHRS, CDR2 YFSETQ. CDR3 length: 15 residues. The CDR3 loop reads CASAALAENTGELFF. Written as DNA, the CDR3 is TGCGCCAGCGCGGCCCTAGCGGAAAACACCGGGGAGCTGTTTTTT.